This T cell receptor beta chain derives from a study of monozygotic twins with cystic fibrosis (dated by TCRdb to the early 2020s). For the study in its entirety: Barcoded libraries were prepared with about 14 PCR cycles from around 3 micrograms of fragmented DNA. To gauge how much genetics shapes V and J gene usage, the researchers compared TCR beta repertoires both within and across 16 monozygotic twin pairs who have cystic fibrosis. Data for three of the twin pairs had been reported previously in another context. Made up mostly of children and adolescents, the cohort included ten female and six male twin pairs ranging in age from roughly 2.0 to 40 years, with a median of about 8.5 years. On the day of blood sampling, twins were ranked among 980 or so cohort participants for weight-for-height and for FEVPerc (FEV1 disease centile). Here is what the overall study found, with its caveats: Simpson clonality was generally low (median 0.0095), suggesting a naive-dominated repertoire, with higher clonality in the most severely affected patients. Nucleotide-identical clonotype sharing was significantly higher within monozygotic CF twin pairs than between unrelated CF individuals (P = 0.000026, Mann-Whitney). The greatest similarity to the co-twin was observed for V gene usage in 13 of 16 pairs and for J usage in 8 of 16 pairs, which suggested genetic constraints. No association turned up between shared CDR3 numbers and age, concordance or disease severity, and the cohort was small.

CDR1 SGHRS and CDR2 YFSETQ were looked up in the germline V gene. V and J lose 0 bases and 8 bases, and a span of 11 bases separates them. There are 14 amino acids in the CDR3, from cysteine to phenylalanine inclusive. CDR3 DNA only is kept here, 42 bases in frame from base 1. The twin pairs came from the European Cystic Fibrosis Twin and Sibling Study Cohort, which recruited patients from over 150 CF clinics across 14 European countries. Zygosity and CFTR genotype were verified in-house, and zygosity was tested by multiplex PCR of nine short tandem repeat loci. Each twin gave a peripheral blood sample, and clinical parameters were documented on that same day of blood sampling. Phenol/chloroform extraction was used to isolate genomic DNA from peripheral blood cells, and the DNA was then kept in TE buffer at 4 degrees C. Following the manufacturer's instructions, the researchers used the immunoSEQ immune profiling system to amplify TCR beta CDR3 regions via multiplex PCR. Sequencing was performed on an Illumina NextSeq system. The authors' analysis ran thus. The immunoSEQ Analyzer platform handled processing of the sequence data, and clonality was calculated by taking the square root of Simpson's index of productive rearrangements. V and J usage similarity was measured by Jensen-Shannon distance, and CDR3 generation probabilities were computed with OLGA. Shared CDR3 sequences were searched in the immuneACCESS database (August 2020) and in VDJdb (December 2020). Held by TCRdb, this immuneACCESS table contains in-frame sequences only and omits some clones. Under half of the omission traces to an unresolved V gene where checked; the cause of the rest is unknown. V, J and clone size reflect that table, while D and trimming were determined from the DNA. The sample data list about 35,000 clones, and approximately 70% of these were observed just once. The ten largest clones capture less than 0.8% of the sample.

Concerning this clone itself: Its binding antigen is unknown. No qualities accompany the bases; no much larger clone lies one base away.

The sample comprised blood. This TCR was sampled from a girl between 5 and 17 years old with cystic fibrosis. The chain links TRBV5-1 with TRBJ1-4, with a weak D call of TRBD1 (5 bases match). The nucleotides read TGCGCCAGCAGCTTGGCCGGGGCTAGCGAAAAACTGTTTTTT. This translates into CASSLAGASEKLFF.